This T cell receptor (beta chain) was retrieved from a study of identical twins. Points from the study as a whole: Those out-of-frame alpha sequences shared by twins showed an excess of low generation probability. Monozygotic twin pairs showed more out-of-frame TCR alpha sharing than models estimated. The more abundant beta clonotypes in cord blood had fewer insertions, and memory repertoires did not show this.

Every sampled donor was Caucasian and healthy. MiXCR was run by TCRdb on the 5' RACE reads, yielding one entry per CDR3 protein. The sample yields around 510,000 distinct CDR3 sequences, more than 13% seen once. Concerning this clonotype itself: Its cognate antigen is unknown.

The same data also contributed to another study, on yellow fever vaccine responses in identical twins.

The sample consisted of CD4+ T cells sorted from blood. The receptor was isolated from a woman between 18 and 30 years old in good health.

The CDR3 loop reads CASSLVSLAGRTDTQYF. CDR3 bases: TGTGCCAGCAGCTTAGTGTCACTAGCGGGAAGAACAGATACGCAGTATTTT. The rearrangement links TRBV7-2 to TRBJ2-3; TRBD2 agrees at 10 bases. V gave up 1 base and J gave up 3 bases; unmatched junction bases: 7. Looked up from germline, CDR1 is SGHTA and CDR2 is FQGNSA. This CDR3 is built from 17 residues.